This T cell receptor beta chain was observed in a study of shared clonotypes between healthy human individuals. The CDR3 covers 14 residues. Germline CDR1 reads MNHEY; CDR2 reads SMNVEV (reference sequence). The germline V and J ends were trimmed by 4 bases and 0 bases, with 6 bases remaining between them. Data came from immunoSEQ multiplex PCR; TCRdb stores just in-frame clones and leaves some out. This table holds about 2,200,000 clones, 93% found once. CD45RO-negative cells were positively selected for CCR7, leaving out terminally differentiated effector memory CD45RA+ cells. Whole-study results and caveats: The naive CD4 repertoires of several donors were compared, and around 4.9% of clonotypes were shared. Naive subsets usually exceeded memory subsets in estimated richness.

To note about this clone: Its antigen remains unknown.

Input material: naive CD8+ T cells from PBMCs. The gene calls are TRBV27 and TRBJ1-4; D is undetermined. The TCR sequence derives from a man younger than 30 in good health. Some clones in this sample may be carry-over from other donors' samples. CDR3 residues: CASSSGATNEKLFF. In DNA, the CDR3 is TGTGCCAGCAGTTCGGGTGCAACTAATGAAAAACTGTTTTTT.